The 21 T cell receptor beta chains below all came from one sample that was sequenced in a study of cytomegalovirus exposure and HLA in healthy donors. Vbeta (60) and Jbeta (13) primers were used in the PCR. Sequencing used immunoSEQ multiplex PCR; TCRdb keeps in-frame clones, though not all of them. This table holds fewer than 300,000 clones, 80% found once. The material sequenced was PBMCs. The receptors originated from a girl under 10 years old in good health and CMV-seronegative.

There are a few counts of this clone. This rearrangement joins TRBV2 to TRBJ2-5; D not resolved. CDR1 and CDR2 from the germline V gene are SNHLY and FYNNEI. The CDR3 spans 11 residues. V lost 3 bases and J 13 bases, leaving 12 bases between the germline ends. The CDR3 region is CASSDGTAGYF. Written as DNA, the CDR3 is TGTGCCAGCAGTGACGGAACGGCAGGGTACTTC.

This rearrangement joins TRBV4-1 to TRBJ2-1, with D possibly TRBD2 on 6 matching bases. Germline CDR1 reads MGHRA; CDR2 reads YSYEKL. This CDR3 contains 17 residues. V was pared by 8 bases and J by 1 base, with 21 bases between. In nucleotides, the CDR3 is TGCGCCAGCTCTGTGATTCGTTTGGGGGGTTCCTACAATGAGCAGTTCTTC. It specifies CASSVIRLGGSYNEQFF.

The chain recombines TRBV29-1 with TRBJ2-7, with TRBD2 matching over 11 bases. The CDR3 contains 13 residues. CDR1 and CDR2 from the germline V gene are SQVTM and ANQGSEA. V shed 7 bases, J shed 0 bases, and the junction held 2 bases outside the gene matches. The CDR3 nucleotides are TGCAGCGCTAGCGGGGGGACCTCCTACGAGCAGTACTTC. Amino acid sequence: CSASGGTSYEQYF.

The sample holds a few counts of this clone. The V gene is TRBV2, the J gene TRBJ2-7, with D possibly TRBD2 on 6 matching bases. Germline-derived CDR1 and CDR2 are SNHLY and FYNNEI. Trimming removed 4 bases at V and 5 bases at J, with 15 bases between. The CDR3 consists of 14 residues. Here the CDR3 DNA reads TGTGCCAGCAGTGGGGACCGGGGGTCCGACGAGCAGTACTTC. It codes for CASSGDRGSDEQYF.

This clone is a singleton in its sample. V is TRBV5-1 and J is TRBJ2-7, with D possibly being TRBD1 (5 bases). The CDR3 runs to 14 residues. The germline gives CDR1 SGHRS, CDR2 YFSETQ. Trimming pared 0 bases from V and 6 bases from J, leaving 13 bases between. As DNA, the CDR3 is TGCGCCAGCAGCTTGGGGGGCAGGGTAGGCGAGCAGTACTTC. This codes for CASSLGGRVGEQYF. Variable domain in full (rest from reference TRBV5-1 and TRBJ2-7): KAGVTQTPRYLIKTRGQQVTLSCSPISGHRSVSWYQQTPGQGLQFLFEYFSETQRNKGNFPGRFSGRQFSNSRSEMNVSTLELGDSALYLCASSLGGRVGEQYFGPGTRLTVT.

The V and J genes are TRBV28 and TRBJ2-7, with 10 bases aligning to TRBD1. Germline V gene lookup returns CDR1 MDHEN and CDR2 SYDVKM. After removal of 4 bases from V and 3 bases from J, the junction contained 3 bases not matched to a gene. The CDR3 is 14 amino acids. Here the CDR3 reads CASSSGTGVYEQYF. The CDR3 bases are TGTGCCAGCAGTTCCGGGACAGGGGTCTACGAGCAGTACTTC.

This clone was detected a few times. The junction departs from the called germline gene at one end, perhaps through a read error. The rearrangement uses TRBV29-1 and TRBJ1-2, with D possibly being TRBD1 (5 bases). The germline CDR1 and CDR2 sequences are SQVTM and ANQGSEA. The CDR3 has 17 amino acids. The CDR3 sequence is CSVEAREYDSNNYGYTF. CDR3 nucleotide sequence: TGCAGCGTCGAAGCTCGAGAATATGACAGCAACAACTATGGCTACACCTTC.

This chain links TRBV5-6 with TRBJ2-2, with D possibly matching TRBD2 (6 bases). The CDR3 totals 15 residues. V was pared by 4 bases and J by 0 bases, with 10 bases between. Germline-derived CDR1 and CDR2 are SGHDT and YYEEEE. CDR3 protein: CASSSGWPNTGELFF. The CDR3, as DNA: TGTGCCAGCAGCAGCGGGTGGCCGAACACCGGGGAGCTGTTTTTT. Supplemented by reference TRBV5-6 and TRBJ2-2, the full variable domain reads DAGVTQSPTHLIKTRGQQVTLRCSPKSGHDTVSWYQQALGQGPQFIFQYYEEEERQRGNFPDRFSGHQFPNYSSELNVNALLLGDSALYLCASSSGWPNTGELFFGEGSRLTVL.

The DNA for the CDR3 is TGTGCCAGCAGTTTACTCGACAGGGACAACCAGCCCCAGCATTTT. It yields the protein CASSLLDRDNQPQHF. The chain links TRBV28 to TRBJ1-5, with 7 positions matching TRBD1. Germline-derived CDR1 and CDR2 are MDHEN and SYDVKM. V shed 2 bases, J shed 7 bases, and the junction held 8 bases outside the gene matches. This CDR3 has 15 amino acids.

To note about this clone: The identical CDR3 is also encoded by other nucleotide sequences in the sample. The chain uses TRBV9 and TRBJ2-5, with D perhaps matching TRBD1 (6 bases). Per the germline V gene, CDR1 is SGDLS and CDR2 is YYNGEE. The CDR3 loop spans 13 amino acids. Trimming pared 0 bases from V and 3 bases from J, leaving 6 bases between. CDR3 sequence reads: CASSVAGEETQYF. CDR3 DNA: TGTGCCAGCAGCGTAGCAGGGGAAGAGACCCAGTACTTC.

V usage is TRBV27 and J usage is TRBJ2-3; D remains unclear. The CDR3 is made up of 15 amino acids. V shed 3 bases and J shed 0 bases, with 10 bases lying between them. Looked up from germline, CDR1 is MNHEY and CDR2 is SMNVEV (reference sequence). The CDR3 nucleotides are TGTGCCAGCAGTTTGGCCTGGTCTAGCACAGATACGCAGTATTTT. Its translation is CASSLAWSSTDTQYF.

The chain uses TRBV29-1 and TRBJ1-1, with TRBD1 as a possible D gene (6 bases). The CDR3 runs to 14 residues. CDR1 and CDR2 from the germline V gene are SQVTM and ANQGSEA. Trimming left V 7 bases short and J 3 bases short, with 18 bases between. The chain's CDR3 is CSARVGGQDTEAFF. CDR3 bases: TGCAGCGCACGGGTCGGGGGGCAGGACACTGAAGCTTTCTTT.

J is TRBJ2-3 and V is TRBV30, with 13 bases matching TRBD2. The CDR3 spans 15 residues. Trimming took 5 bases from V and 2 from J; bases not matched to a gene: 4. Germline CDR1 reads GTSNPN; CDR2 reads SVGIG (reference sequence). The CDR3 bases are TGTGCCTGGGCGACTAGCGGGGGGCCCACAGATACGCAGTATTTT. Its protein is CAWATSGGPTDTQYF.

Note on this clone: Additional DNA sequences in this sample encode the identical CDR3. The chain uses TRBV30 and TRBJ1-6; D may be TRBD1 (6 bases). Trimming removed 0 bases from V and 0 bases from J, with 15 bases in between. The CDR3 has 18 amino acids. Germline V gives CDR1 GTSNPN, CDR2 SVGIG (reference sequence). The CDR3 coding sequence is TGTGCCTGGAGTGTACGACAGGCCAAGAGCTCCTATAATTCACCCCTCCACTTT. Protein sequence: CAWSVRQAKSSYNSPLHF.

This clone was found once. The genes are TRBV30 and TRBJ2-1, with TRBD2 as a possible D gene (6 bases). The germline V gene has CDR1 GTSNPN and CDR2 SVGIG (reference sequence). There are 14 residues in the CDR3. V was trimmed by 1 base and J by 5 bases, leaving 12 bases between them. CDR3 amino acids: CAWSAGTLNNEQFF. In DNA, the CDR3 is TGTGCCTGGAGTGCCGGGACTCTTAACAATGAGCAGTTCTTC.

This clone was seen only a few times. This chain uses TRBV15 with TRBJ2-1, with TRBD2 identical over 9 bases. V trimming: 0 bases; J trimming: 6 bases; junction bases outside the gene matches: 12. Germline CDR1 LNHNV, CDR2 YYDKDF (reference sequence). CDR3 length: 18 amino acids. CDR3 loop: CATSRDIGGRVPSNEQFF. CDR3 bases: TGTGCCACCAGCAGAGATATTGGCGGGAGGGTTCCCTCCAATGAGCAGTTCTTC.

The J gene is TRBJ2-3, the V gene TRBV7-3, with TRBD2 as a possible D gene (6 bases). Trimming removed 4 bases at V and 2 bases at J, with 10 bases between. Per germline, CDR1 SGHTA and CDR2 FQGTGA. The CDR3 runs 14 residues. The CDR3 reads CASSWRGPTDTQYF. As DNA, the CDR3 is TGTGCCAGCAGCTGGCGGGGACCCACAGATACGCAGTATTTT.

This CDR3 reads CASAQGGQGKETQYF. CDR3 bases: TGTGCCAGCGCTCAAGGGGGACAGGGGAAAGAGACCCAGTACTTC. V usage is TRBV14 and J usage is TRBJ2-5, with 10 nucleotides matching TRBD1. This CDR3 contains 15 residues. Trimming took 8 bases from V and 3 from J; bases not matched to a gene: 9. Germline V CDR1 and CDR2: SGHDN, FVKESK. Drawing the rest from reference TRBV14 and TRBJ2-5, the complete variable domain is EAGVTQFPSHSVIEKGQTVTLRCDPISGHDNLYWYRRVMGKEIKFLLHFVKESKQDESGMPNNRFLAERTGGTYSTLKVQPAELEDSGVYFCASAQGGQGKETQYFGPGTRLLVL.

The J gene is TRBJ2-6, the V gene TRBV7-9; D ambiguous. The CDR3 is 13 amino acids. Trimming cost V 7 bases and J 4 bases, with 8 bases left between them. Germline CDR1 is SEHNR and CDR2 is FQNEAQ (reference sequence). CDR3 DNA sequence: TGTGCCAGCACCTTCCGGGGGGCCAACGTCCTGACTTTC. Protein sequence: CASTFRGANVLTF. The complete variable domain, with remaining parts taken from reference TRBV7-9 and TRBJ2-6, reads DTGVSQNPRHKITKRGQNVTFRCDPISEHNRLYWYRQTLGQGPEFLTYFQNEAQLEKSRLLSDRFSAERPKGSFSTLEIQRTEQGDSAMYLCASTFRGANVLTFGAGSRLTVL.

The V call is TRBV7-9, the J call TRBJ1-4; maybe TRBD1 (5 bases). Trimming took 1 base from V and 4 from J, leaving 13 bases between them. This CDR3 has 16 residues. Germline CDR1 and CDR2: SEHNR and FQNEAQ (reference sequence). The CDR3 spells CASSLGRQPINEKLFF. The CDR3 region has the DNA TGTGCCAGCAGCTTAGGTAGACAGCCGATTAATGAAAAACTGTTTTTT. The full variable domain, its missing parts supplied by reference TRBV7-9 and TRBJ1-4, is DTGVSQNPRHKITKRGQNVTFRCDPISEHNRLYWYRQTLGQGPEFLTYFQNEAQLEKSRLLSDRFSAERPKGSFSTLEIQRTEQGDSAMYLCASSLGRQPINEKLFFGSGTQLSVL.

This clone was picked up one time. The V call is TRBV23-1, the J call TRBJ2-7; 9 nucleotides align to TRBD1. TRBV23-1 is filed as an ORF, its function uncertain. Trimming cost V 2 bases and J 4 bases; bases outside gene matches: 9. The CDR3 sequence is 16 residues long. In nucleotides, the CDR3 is TGCGCCAGCAGTCAAGCCGCCGGGACAGGGATGTACGAGCAGTACTTC. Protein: CASSQAAGTGMYEQYF.